The 32 T cell receptor beta chains listed next were all sequenced from one sample in a study of CD8+ T cells in alopecia areata. Following extraction, RNA underwent reverse transcription to cDNA, which served as the sequencing template. Using immunoSEQ multiplex PCR, the repertoire was profiled, and TCRdb retains in-frame clones only, with some absent. Of some 12,000 clones in the sample, about three fifths are singletons; the top ten hold roughly a fifth. Alopecia areata patients had lesional scalp punch biopsies and peripheral blood taken from them. Sequencing was done on a sample of skin. These receptors all stem from a human donor with alopecia areata.

CDR3 DNA: TGTGCCAGCAGCCGGCTCTCTGGGGCCAACGTCCTGACTTTC. It translates to CASSRLSGANVLTF. This chain uses TRBV5-6 with TRBJ2-6; D gene unclear. This CDR3 comprises 14 residues. The germline CDR1 and CDR2 sequences are SGHDT and YYEEEE. V lost 4 bases and J lost 0, with 5 bases in between.

This clone appeared once. The J gene is TRBJ2-7, the V gene TRBV4-2; D perhaps matches TRBD2 (6 bases). Germline CDR1 and CDR2: LGHNA and YNFKEQ. V was clipped by 1 base and J by 3 bases, with 16 bases between them. The CDR3 is made up of 16 amino acids. CDR3: CASSQADGGADYEQYF. For the CDR3, the DNA is TGTGCCAGCAGCCAAGCAGACGGAGGGGCCGACTACGAGCAGTACTTC.

This chain uses TRBV9 with TRBJ2-7; 9 nucleotides match TRBD2. The CDR3 extends over 16 amino acids. Germline values: CDR1 SGDLS, CDR2 YYNGEE. Unmatched junction bases numbered 5, after V lost 0 bases and J lost 1 base. The CDR3 protein is CASSVEPAGGSYEQYF. In DNA form, the CDR3 reads TGTGCCAGCAGCGTAGAGCCAGCGGGAGGATCCTACGAGCAGTACTTC.

This chain links TRBV6-6 with TRBJ2-5, with 11 bases lining up with TRBD1. The length of the CDR3 is 14 residues. Germline CDR1 is MNHNY and CDR2 is SVGAGI (reference sequence). V shed 6 bases, J shed 5 bases, and the junction held 5 bases outside the gene matches. The DNA of the CDR3 is TGTGCCAGCAGCCGGACAGGGGGCCGGGAGACCCAGTACTTC. Translating it yields CASSRTGGRETQYF.

The chain is built from TRBV7-2 and TRBJ1-1; tentative D call: TRBD1 (5 bases). With 3 bases removed from V and 11 bases from J, the gap between germline ends came to 25 bases. This CDR3 has 16 amino acids. Germline CDR1 and CDR2: SGHTA and FQGNSA. The CDR3 DNA reads TGTGCCAGCAGCTTGTTAAGGGGCGCTGGGGATGTGAACGCTTTCTTT. Translated: CASSLLRGAGDVNAFF.

A remark on this clone: Different DNA sequences within this sample yield the same CDR3. The chain uses TRBV5-4 and TRBJ2-5; TRBD2 might be the D (5 bases). This CDR3 spans 15 amino acids. CDR1 and CDR2 from the germline V gene are SGHNT and YYREEE (reference sequence). The V gene lost 0 bases and the J gene lost 0 bases, with 9 bases spanning the gap. The CDR3: CASSLGPGYQETQYF. The CDR3, as DNA: TGTGCCAGCAGCTTGGGGCCGGGATACCAAGAGACCCAGTACTTC.

The chain recombines TRBV29-1 with TRBJ2-2, with a possible D match to TRBD1 (6 bases). Per the germline V gene, CDR1 is SQVTM and CDR2 is ANQGSEA. The CDR3 has 14 amino acids. Trimming cost V 4 bases and J 4 bases, with 13 bases left between them. The CDR3 spells CSVGYRVGTGELFF. DNA for the CDR3: TGCAGCGTTGGGTACAGGGTGGGCACCGGGGAGCTGTTTTTT.

In the case of this clone: Distinct nucleotide sequences in the sample also encode this CDR3. The chain carries TRBV21-1 and TRBJ2-1; the table calls TRBD2, which could not be checked here. TRBV21-1 is flagged as a pseudogene. The CDR3 runs 17 residues. CDR3 sequence: CASRIVIATPSDNEQFF. The CDR3 bases are TGTGCCAGCAGGATCGTAATAGCTACACCATCCGACAATGAGCAGTTCTTC.

The gene calls are TRBV27 and TRBJ2-1, with D possibly matching TRBD1 (6 bases). Trimming removed 5 bases at V and 9 bases at J, with 20 bases between. The CDR3 has 15 amino acids. The germline gives CDR1 MNHEY, CDR2 SMNVEV (reference sequence). The CDR3 is CASSPRQAPTAEQFF. The CDR3 region has the DNA TGTGCCAGCAGTCCACGACAGGCGCCTACGGCTGAGCAGTTCTTC.

The chain has TRBV7-9 and TRBJ2-2, with 10 bases lining up with TRBD2. V was pared by 4 bases and J by 0 bases, with 5 bases of the junction left unmatched. This CDR3 comprises 17 residues. CDR1 is SEHNR and CDR2 is FQNEAQ in the germline V gene (reference sequence). CDR3 in DNA: TGTGCCAGCAGCTCGAACCTAGCGGGAGCGAACACCGGGGAGCTGTTTTTT. This codes for CASSSNLAGANTGELFF. The complete variable domain, with remaining parts taken from reference TRBV7-9 and TRBJ2-2, reads DTGVSQNPRHKITKRGQNVTFRCDPISEHNRLYWYRQTLGQGPEFLTYFQNEAQLEKSRLLSDRFSAERPKGSFSTLEIQRTEQGDSAMYLCASSSNLAGANTGELFFGEGSRLTVL.

The chain combines TRBV9 with TRBJ2-3, with 8 bases aligning to TRBD2. The germline gives CDR1 SGDLS, CDR2 YYNGEE. V was clipped by 4 bases and J by 3 bases; unmatched bases: 10. This CDR3 region has 16 residues. DNA of the CDR3: TGTGCCAGCAGCCCATTAGCGGGATCGGGAACAGATACGCAGTATTTT. This codes for CASSPLAGSGTDTQYF. The variable domain in full, with the rest retrieved from reference TRBV9 and TRBJ2-3, is DSGVTQTPKHLITATGQRVTLRCSPRSGDLSVYWYQQSLDQGLQFLIQYYNGEERAKGNILERFSAQQFPDLHSELNLSSLELGDSALYFCASSPLAGSGTDTQYFGPGTRLTVL.

The V gene is TRBV29-1, the J gene TRBJ1-5; D is unresolved. The V gene's germline CDR1 is SQVTM and CDR2 ANQGSEA. Trimming cost V 0 bases and J 7 bases, with 10 bases left between them. The length of the CDR3 is 13 residues. The CDR3 nucleotides read TGCAGCGTTGAAGAGGGAGGAGGACAGCCCCAGCATTTT. Protein product: CSVEEGGGQPQHF.

The CDR3 DNA reads as TGTGCCAGCAGTTCAATTCAGGGGGCCGGGGACGAGCAGTACTTC. This encodes CASSSIQGAGDEQYF. J is TRBJ2-7 and V is TRBV28, with 8 positions matching TRBD1. V gave up 4 bases and J gave up 5 bases; unmatched junction bases: 10. The CDR3 has 15 amino acids. CDR1 MDHEN and CDR2 SYDVKM come from the germline V gene.

The rearrangement uses TRBV29-1 and TRBJ1-2; D may be TRBD1 (6 bases). The germline CDR1 and CDR2 sequences are SQVTM and ANQGSEA. Trimming stripped 4 bases from V and 4 bases from J, with 13 bases between. The CDR3 contains 13 residues. For the CDR3, the DNA is TGCAGCGTTGTGGGGGGGGCGACCTATGGCTACACCTTC. Protein product: CSVVGGATYGYTF.

In its sample, this clone was seen a few times. The rearrangement links TRBV7-6 to TRBJ2-7, with 7 nucleotides matching TRBD1. The CDR3 is 16 residues long. V lost 0 bases and J lost 2; bases outside the gene matches: 7. The V gene's germline CDR1 is SGHVS and CDR2 FNYEAQ. The CDR3 sequence: CASSLATGTATYEQYF. CDR3 in DNA: TGTGCCAGCAGCTTAGCAACCGGGACAGCCACCTACGAGCAGTACTTC.

Of note for this clone: One end of the junction varies from germline; a read error may be responsible. The chain carries TRBV18 and TRBJ1-1; 7 bases are shared with TRBD1. This CDR3 has 15 amino acids. Germline lookup yields CDR1 KGHSH and CDR2 LQKENI. CDR3 protein: CASTPPNRDRGRAFF. The DNA of the CDR3 is TGTGCCAGCACACCACCCAACCGGGACAGAGGAAGGGCTTTCTTT.

This chain connects TRBV5-4 to TRBJ2-1; D gene unclear. The CDR3 runs 14 residues. Trimming shortened V by 2 bases and J by 5 bases, and 11 bases separated the two germline ends. CDR1 SGHNT and CDR2 YYREEE come from the germline V gene (reference sequence). CDR3 sequence: CASSFQLANNEQFF. CDR3 DNA sequence: TGTGCCAGCAGCTTTCAATTGGCAAACAATGAGCAGTTCTTC.

J is TRBJ2-3 and V is TRBV30; 11 bases align to TRBD2. Germline trimming cut 5 bases from V and 6 bases from J; bases unmatched to any gene: 7. This CDR3 comprises 14 residues. Germline values: CDR1 GTSNPN, CDR2 SVGIG (reference sequence). The CDR3 loop is CAWDRLAGMDTQYF. Here the CDR3 DNA reads TGTGCCTGGGACAGACTAGCGGGAATGGATACGCAGTATTTT.

The rearrangement links TRBV6-1 to TRBJ2-7; D is perhaps TRBD1 (8 bases). From germline, CDR1 is MNHNS and CDR2 SASEGT. With 4 bases removed from V and 0 bases from J, the gap between germline ends came to 13 bases. The CDR3 covers 15 residues. The CDR3 DNA reads TGTGCCAGCAGTGTAACAGGGGGGGACTCCTACGAGCAGTACTTC. Protein product: CASSVTGGDSYEQYF.

This chain uses TRBV29-1 with TRBJ1-2; D may be TRBD1 (5 bases). V was clipped by 6 bases and J by 2 bases, with 13 bases between them. The germline CDR1 and CDR2 sequences are SQVTM and ANQGSEA. The CDR3 sequence is 13 residues long. The CDR3 coding sequence is TGCAGCGTCGGGGACGCAATGAACTATGGCTACACCTTC. Translation gives CSVGDAMNYGYTF.

CDR3 amino acids: CASRASSASPLHF. CDR3 DNA: TGTGCCAGCCGAGCCTCATCGGCTTCGCCCCTCCACTTT. J is TRBJ1-6 and V is TRBV2; D is ambiguous. CDR3 length: 13 amino acids. V lost 8 bases, J lost 13 bases, and 18 bases lay in between. Germline CDR1 and CDR2: SNHLY and FYNNEI.

V is TRBV2 and J is TRBJ1-5; 8 nucleotides align to TRBD1. Looked up from germline, CDR1 is SNHLY and CDR2 is FYNNEI. CDR3 size: 15 residues. The V segment lost 2 bases and the J segment 7 bases; nucleotides outside the gene matches: 7. CDR3 in amino acids: CASSEQQGAGQPQHF. The CDR3 DNA reads TGTGCCAGCAGTGAACAGCAGGGGGCCGGGCAGCCCCAGCATTTT.

J is TRBJ2-4 and V is TRBV25-1, with TRBD2 identical over 8 bases. The V segment lost 3 bases and the J segment 4 bases; nucleotides outside the gene matches: 5. This CDR3 contains 15 residues. Germline CDR1 reads MGHDK; CDR2 reads SYGVNS. This CDR3 reads CASSERASGKNIQYF. CDR3 coding DNA: TGTGCCAGCAGTGAGAGGGCTAGCGGGAAAAACATTCAGTACTTC. The whole variable domain, filled in from reference TRBV25-1 and TRBJ2-4, reads EADIYQTPRYLVIGTGKKITLECSQTMGHDKMYWYQQDPGMELHLIHYSYGVNSTEKGDLSSESTVSRIRTEHFPLTLESARPSHTSQYLCASSERASGKNIQYFGAGTRLSVL.

The chain uses TRBV4-2 and TRBJ2-2; D uncertain. This CDR3 has 17 residues. Deletions cut 3 bases from V and 1 base from J, with 15 bases between. CDR1 and CDR2 (germline): LGHNA, YNFKEQ. The CDR3 DNA follows: TGTGCCAGCAGCCAGGCCCCGGGTGCGCGGAACACCGGGGAGCTGTTTTTT. This sequence encodes CASSQAPGARNTGELFF.

The chain carries TRBV6-5 and TRBJ2-7; TRBD2 agrees at 10 bases. Trimming removed 7 bases from V and 4 bases from J; junction bases left unmatched: 7. This CDR3 has 14 amino acids. CDR1 and CDR2 (germline): MNHEY, SVGAGI. Here the CDR3 DNA reads TGTGCCAGCAAACCTAGGACTAGCGGTTACGAGCAGTACTTC. It specifies CASKPRTSGYEQYF.

This clone appeared a few times. The chain joins TRBV4-1 to TRBJ1-5; D is uncertain. This CDR3 comprises 15 residues. Germline V gives CDR1 MGHRA, CDR2 YSYEKL. Trimming cost V 0 bases and J 2 bases, with 8 bases left between them. The CDR3 sequence is CASSQETAGNQPQHF. As DNA, the CDR3 is TGCGCCAGCAGCCAAGAGACGGCGGGCAATCAGCCCCAGCATTTT.

This chain joins TRBV5-4 and TRBJ1-2; a possible D gene is TRBD1 (5 bases). Germline V gene sequence: CDR1 SGHNT, CDR2 YYREEE (reference sequence). This CDR3 is 14 amino acids long. Trimming pared 4 bases from V and 5 bases from J, leaving 15 bases between. In DNA form, the CDR3 reads TGTGCCAGCAGCACATTAGACAGAGATTATGGCTACACCTTC. It yields the protein CASSTLDRDYGYTF.

The chain couples TRBV9 to TRBJ2-3; D might be TRBD1 or TRBD2, each matching 5 bases. V dropped 2 bases and J dropped 1 base, with 26 bases sitting between them. The CDR3 has 20 amino acids. The V gene's germline CDR1 is SGDLS and CDR2 YYNGEE. The CDR3 sequence: CASSVGDPRARGKGTDTQYF. The CDR3 region has the DNA TGTGCCAGCAGCGTGGGGGACCCGCGGGCGAGGGGTAAGGGCACAGATACGCAGTATTTT. The full variable domain, with the rest looked up from reference TRBV9 and TRBJ2-3, is DSGVTQTPKHLITATGQRVTLRCSPRSGDLSVYWYQQSLDQGLQFLIQYYNGEERAKGNILERFSAQQFPDLHSELNLSSLELGDSALYFCASSVGDPRARGKGTDTQYFGPGTRLTVL.

The chain joins TRBV7-2 to TRBJ2-2; unclear D gene. Germline CDR1 reads SGHTA; CDR2 reads FQGNSA. The CDR3 extends over 12 amino acids. Between the trimmed V and J ends, which lost 5 bases and 2 bases, there was a span of 3 bases. In nucleotides, the CDR3 is TGTGCCAGCAGCAAAAACACCGGGGAGCTGTTTTTT. Amino acid sequence: CASSKNTGELFF.

V is TRBV6-5 and J is TRBJ2-3; D call uncertain. CDR3 length: 13 amino acids. V dropped 7 bases and J dropped 5 bases, with 13 bases sitting between them. Germline values: CDR1 MNHEY, CDR2 SVGAGI. The CDR3 sequence is CASTSRHLDTQYF. In DNA form, the CDR3 reads TGTGCCAGCACCTCTCGACACCTAGATACGCAGTATTTT.

This clone came up once. The J gene is TRBJ2-1, the V gene TRBV4-1; D may be TRBD1 or TRBD2 (5 bases each). V was trimmed by 0 bases and J by 6 bases, leaving 18 bases between them. Germline CDR1 MGHRA, CDR2 YSYEKL. The CDR3 has 17 residues. The CDR3 protein is CASSQDRGPPGRNEQFF. The DNA for the CDR3 is TGCGCCAGCAGCCAAGATCGGGGCCCTCCGGGCCGCAATGAGCAGTTCTTC.

The chain joins TRBV20-1 to TRBJ2-1, with TRBD2 as a possible D gene (5 bases). The CDR3 is made up of 11 amino acids. CDR1 is DFQATT and CDR2 is SNEGSKA in the germline V gene (reference sequence). V lost 4 bases, J lost 9 bases, and 10 bases lay in between. The CDR3 sequence: CSAIGVIEQFF. The DNA for the CDR3 is TGCAGTGCTATCGGGGTCATTGAGCAGTTCTTC.